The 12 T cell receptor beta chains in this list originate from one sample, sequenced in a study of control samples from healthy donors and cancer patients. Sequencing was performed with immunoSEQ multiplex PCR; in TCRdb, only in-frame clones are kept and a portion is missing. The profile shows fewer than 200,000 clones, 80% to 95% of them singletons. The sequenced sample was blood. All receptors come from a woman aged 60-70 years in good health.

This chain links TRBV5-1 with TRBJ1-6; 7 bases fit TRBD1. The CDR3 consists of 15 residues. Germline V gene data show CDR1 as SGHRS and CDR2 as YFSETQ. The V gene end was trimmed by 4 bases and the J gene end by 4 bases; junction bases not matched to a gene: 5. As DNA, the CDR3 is TGCGCCAGCAGCCTCGGGACAGCTTATAATTCACCCCTCCACTTT. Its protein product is CASSLGTAYNSPLHF.

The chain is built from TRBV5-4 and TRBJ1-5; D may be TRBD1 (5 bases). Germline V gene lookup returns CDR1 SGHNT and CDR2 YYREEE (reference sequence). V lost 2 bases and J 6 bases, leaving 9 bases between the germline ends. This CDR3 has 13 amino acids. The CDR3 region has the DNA TGTGCCAGCAGCTTTGGGGGAGCTCAGCCCCAGCATTTT. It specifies CASSFGGAQPQHF.

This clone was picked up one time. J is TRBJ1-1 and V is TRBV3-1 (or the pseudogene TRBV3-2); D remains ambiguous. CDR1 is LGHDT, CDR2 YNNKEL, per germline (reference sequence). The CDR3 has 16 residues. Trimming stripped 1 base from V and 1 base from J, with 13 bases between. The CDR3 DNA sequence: TGTGCCAGCAGCCAAGTCCGCGAAACCGCGAACACTGAAGCTTTCTTT. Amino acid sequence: CASSQVRETANTEAFF.

In DNA, the CDR3 is TGTGCCAGCAGTTTATTAGGACAGGGATCCCTTCTAGGCTATGGCTACACCTTC. It codes for CASSLLGQGSLLGYGYTF. The chain links TRBV27 to TRBJ1-2, with TRBD1 matching over 8 bases. This CDR3 is 18 amino acids long. J gave up 4 bases and V 1 base, and 14 bases lay outside the gene matches. Per germline, CDR1 MNHEY and CDR2 SMNVEV (reference sequence).

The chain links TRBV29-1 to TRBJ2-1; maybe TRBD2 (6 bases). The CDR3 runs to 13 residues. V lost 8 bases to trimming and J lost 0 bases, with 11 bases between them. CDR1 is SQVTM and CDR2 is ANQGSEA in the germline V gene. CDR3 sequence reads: CSSDGSSYNEQFF. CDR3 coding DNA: TGCAGCTCAGACGGGAGCTCCTACAATGAGCAGTTCTTC.

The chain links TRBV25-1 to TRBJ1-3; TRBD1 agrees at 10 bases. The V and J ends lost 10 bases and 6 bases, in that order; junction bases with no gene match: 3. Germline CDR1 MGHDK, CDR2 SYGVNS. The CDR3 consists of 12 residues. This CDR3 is CATRQGANTIYF. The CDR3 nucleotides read TGTGCCACCCGACAGGGGGCAAACACCATATATTTT.

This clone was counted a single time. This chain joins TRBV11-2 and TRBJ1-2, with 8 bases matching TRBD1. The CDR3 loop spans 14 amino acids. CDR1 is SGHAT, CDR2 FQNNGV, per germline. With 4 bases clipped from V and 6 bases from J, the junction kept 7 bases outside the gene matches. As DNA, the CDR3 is TGTGCCAGCAGCTCAATCAGACAGGGGAATGGCTACACCTTC. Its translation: CASSSIRQGNGYTF.

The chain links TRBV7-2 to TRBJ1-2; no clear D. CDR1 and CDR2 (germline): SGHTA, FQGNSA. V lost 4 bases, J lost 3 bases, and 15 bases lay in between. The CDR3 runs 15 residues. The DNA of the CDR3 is TGTGCCAGCAGCTCAGGAGGTAGCACCTACTATGGCTACACCTTC. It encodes CASSSGGSTYYGYTF.

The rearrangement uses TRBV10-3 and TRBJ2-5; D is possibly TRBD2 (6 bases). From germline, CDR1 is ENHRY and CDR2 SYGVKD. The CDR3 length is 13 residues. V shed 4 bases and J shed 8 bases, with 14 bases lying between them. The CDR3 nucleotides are TGTGCCATCAGTGGAGGAGGGGTCGGTACCCAGTACTTC. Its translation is CAISGGGVGTQYF.

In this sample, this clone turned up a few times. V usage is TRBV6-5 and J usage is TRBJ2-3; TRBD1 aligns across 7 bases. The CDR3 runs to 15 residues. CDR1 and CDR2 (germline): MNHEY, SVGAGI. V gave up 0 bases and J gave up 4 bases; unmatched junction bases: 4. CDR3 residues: CASSYSAGGADTQYF. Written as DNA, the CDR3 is TGTGCCAGCAGTTACTCAGCAGGGGGAGCAGATACGCAGTATTTT.

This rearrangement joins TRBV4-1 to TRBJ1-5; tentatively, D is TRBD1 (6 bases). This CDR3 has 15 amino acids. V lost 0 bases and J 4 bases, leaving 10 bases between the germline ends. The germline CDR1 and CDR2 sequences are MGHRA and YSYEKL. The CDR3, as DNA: TGCGCCAGCAGCCAAGAAAGGCAGGGGAATCAGCCCCAGCATTTT. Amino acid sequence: CASSQERQGNQPQHF.

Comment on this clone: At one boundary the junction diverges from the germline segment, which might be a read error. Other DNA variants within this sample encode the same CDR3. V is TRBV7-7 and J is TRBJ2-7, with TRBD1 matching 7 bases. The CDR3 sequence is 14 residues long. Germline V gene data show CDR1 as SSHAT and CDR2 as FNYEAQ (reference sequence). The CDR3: CASSRQGPVYEQYF. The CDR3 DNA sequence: TGTGCTAGCAGCCGACAGGGTCCTGTCTACGAGCAGTACTTC.